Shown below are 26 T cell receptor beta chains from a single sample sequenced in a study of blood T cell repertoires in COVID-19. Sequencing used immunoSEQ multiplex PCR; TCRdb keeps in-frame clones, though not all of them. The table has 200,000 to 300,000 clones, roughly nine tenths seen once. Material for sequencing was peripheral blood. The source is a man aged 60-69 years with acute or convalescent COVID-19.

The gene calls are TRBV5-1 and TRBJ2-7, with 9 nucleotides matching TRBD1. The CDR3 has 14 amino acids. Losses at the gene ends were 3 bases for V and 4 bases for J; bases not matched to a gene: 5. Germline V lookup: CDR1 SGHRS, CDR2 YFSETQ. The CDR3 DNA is TGCGCCAGCAGCTCATTGACAGGGGGATACGAGCAGTACTTC. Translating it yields CASSSLTGGYEQYF.

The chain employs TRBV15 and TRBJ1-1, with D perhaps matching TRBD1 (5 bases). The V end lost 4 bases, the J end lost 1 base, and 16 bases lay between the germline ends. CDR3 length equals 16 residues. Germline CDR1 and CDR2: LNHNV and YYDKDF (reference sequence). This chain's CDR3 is CATSKFFRVGNTEAFF. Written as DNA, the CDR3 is TGTGCCACCAGCAAATTTTTCAGGGTGGGGAACACTGAAGCTTTCTTT.

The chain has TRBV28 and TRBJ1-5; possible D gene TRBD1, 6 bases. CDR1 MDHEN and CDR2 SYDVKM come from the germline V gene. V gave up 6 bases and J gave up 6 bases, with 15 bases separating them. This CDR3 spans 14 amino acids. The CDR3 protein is CASSSGTPFQPQHF. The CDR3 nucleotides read TGTGCCAGCAGCTCCGGGACACCCTTTCAGCCCCAGCATTTT.

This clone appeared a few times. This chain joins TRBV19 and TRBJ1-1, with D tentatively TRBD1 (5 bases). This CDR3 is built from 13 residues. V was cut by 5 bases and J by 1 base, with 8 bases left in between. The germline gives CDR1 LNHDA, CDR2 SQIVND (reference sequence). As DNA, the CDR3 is TGTGCCAGTAGTCGTGGACAGAACACTGAAGCTTTCTTT. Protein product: CASSRGQNTEAFF.

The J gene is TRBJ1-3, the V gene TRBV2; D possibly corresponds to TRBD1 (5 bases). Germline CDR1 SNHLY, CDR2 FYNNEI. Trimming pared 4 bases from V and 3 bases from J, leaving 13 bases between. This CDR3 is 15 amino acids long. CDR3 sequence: CASSGIQVNGNTIYF. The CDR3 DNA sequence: TGTGCCAGCAGTGGAATACAGGTGAATGGAAACACCATATATTTT.

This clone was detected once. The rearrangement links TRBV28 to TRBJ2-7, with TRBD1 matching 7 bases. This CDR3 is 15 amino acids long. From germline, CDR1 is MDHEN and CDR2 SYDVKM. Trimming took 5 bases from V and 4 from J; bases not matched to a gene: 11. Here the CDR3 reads CASSLGQVPSYEQYF. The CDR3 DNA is TGTGCCAGCAGTCTCGGACAGGTCCCTTCGTACGAGCAGTACTTC.

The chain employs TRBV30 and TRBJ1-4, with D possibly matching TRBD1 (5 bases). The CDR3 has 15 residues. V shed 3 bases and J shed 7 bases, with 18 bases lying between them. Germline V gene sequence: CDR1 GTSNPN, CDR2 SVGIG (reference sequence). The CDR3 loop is CAWRASAGLFEKLFF. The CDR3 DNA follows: TGTGCCTGGAGGGCCTCGGCAGGGCTTTTTGAAAAACTGTTTTTT.

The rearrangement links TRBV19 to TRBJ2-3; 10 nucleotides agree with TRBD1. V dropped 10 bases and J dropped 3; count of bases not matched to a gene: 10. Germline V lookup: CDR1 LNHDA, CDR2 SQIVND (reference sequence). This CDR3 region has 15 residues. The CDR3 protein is CATAPGTGETDTQYF. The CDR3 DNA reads TGTGCCACCGCTCCCGGGACAGGGGAAACAGATACGCAGTATTTT. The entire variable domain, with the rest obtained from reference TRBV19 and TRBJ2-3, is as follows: DGGITQSPKYLFRKEGQNVTLSCEQNLNHDAMYWYRQDPGQGLRLIYYSQIVNDFQKGDIAEGYSVSREKKESFPLTVTSAQKNPTAFYLCATAPGTGETDTQYFGPGTRLTVL.

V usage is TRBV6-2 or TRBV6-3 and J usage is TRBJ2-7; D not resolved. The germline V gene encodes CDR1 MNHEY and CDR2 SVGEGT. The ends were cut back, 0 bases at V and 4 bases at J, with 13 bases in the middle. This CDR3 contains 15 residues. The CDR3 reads CASSYSRSRAYEQYF. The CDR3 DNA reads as TGTGCCAGCAGTTACTCTCGGTCTCGTGCGTACGAGCAGTACTTC.

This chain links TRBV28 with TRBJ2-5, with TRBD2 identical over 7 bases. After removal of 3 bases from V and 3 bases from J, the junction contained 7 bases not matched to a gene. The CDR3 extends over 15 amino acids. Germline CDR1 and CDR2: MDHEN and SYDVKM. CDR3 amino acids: CASSFFGAGEETQYF. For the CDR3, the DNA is TGTGCCAGCAGTTTTTTCGGGGCGGGAGAAGAGACCCAGTACTTC.

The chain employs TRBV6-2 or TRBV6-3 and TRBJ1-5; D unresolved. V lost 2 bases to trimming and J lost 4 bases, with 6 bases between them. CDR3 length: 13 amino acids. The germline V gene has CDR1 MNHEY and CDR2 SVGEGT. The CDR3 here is CASSYRGNQPQHF. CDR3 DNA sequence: TGTGCCAGCAGTTACCGCGGGAATCAGCCCCAGCATTTT.

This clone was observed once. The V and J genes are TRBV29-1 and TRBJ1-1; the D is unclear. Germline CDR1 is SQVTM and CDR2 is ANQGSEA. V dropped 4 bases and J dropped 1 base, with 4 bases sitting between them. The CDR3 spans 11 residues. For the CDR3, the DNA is TGCAGCGTTGCACAGAACACTGAAGCTTTCTTT. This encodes CSVAQNTEAFF. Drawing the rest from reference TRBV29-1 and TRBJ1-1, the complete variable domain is SAVISQKPSRDICQRGTSLTIQCQVDSQVTMMFWYRQQPGQSLTLIATANQGSEATYESGFVIDKFPISRPNLTFSTLTVSNMSPEDSSIYLCSVAQNTEAFFGQGTRLTVV.

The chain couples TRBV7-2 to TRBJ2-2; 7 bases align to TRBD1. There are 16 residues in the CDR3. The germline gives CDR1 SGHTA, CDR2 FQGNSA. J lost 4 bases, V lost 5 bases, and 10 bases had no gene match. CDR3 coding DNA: TGTGCCAGCAGCACATACAGGGGACGGGTCACCGGGGAGCTGTTTTTT. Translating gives CASSTYRGRVTGELFF.

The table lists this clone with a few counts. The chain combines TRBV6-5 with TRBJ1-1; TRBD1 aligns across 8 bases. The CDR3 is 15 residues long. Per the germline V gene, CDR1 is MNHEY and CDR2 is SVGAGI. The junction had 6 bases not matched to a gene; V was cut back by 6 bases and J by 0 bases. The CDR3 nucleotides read TGTGCCAGCAGAGCGACAGGGGCGCTGAACACTGAAGCTTTCTTT. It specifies CASRATGALNTEAFF.

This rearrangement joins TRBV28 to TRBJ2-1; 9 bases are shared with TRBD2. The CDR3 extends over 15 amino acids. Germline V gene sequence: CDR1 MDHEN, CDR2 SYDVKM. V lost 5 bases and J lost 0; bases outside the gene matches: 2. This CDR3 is CASSPGLASYNEQFF. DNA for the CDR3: TGTGCCAGCAGTCCGGGACTAGCCTCCTACAATGAGCAGTTCTTC.

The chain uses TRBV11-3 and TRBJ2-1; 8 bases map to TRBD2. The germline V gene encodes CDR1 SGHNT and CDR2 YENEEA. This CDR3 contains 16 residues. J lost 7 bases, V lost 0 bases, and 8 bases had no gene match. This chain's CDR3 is CASSLDRLAGGNEQFF. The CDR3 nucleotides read TGTGCCAGCAGCTTAGATAGGTTGGCGGGAGGTAATGAGCAGTTCTTC.

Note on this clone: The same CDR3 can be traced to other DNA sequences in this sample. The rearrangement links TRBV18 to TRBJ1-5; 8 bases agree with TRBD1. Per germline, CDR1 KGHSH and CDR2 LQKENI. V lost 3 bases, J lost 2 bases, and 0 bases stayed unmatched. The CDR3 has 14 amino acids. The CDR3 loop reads CASSPGQGNQPQHF. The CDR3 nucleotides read TGTGCCAGCTCACCGGGACAGGGCAATCAGCCCCAGCATTTT.

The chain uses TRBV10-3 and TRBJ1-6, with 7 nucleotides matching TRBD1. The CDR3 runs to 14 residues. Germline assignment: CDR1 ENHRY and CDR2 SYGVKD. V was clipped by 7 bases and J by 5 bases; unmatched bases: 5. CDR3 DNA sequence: TGTGCCATCACCCAGACAGGGCATAATTCACCCCTCCACTTT. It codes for CAITQTGHNSPLHF.

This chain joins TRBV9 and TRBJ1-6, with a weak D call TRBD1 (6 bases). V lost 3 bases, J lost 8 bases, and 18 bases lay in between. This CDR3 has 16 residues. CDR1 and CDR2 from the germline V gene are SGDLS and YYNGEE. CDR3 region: CASSATLQGRDSPLHF. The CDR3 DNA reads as TGTGCCAGCAGCGCTACCCTCCAGGGGAGAGATTCACCCCTCCACTTT.

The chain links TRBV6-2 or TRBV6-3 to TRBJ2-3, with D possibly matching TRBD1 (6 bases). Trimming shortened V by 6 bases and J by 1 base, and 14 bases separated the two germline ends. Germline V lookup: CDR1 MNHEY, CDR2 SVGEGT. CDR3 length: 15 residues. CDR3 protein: CASSLIGGGTDTQYF. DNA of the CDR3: TGTGCCAGCAGCCTCATAGGGGGTGGCACAGATACGCAGTATTTT.

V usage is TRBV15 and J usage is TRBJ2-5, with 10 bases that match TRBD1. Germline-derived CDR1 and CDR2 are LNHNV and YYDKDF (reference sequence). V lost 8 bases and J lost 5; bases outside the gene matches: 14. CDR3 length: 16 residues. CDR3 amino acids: CATRLYGTGDDETQYF. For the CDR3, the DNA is TGTGCCACCCGTTTATATGGGACAGGGGACGATGAGACCCAGTACTTC.

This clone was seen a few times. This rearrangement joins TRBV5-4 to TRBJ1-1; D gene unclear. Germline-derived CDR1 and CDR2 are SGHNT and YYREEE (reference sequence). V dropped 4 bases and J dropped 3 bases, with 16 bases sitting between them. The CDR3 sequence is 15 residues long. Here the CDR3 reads CASSPPRTFYTEAFF. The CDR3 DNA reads TGTGCCAGCAGCCCGCCCCGGACTTTTTACACTGAAGCTTTCTTT.

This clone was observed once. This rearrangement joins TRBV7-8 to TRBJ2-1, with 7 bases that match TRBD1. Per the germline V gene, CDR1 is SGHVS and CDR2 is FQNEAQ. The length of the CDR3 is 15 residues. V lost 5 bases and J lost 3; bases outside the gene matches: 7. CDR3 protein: CASSTRQGGYNEQFF. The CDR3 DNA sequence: TGTGCCAGCAGCACCCGACAGGGCGGCTACAATGAGCAGTTCTTC.

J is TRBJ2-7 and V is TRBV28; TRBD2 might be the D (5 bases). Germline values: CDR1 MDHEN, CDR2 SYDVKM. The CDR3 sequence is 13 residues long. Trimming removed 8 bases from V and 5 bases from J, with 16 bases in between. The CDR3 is CASRVPGYDEQYF. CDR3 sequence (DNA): TGTGCCAGCCGGGTCCCGGGGTACGACGAGCAGTACTTC.

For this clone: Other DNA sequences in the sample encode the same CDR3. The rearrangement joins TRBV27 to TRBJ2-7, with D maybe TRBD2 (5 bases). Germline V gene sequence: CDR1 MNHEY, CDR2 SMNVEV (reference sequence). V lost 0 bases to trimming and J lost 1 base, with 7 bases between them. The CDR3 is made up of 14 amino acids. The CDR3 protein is CASSLSGRSYEQYF. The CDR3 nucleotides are TGTGCCAGCAGTTTATCAGGGAGATCCTACGAGCAGTACTTC.

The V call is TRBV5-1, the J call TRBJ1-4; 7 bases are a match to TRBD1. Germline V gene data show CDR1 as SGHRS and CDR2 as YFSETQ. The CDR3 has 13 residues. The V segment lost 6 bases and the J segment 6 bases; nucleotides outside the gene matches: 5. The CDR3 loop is CASNNGQDEKLFF. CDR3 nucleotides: TGCGCCAGCAACAACGGACAGGATGAAAAACTGTTTTTT.